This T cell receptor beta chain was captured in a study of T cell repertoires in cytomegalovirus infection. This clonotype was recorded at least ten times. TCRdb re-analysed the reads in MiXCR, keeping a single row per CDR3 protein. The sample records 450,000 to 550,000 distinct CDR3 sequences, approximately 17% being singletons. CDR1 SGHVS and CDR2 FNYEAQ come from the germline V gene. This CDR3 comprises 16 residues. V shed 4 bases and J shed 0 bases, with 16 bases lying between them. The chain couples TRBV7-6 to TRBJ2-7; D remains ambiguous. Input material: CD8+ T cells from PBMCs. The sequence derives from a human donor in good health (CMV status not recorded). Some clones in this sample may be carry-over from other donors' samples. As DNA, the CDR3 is TGTGCCAGCAGCTCCAAGGAAGGCCCCAGCTCCTACGAGCAGTACTTC. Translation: CASSSKEGPSSYEQYF.